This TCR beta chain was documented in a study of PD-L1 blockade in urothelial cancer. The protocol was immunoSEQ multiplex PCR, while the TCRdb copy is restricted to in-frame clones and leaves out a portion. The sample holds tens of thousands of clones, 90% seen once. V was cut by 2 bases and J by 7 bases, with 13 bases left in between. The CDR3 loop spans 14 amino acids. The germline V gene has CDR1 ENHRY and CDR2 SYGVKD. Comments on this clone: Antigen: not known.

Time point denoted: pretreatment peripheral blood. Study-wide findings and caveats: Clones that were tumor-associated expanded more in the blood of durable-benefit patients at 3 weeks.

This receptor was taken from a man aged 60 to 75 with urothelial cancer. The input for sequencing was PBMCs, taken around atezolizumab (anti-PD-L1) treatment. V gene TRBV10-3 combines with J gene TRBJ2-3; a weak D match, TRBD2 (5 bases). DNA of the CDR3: TGTGCCATCAGTGAGGAACGGGATATATATACGCAGTATTTT. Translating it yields CAISEERDIYTQYF.